The following is a T cell receptor (beta chain) sequence with its context. As originally analysed: Amplified reference gene primers provided the basis for estimating nucleated cell counts. Libraries were prepared by immunoSEQ multiplex PCR; TCRdb keeps only in-frame clonotypes and omits some of them. That table furnishes V, J and clone size, whereas the DNA furnished D and trimming. The sample holds 70,000 or so clones; about 84% are singletons and the top ten take 15% to 18%. The data belong to a study of blood T cell repertoires in COVID-19. Study context: Italy, Spain and the United States were the sources of the convalescent and acute COVID-19 samples. PBMCs, B-cell-depleted T cells, or T cells were the source of the cDNA or gDNA that made up the material.

This receptor was identified in a human donor in a cohort sampled during active COVID-19. Sequencing input: peripheral blood.

In DNA form, the CDR3 reads TGTGCCAGCAGTTTTGGCGGGAGGGAGACCCAGTACTTC. Its translation is CASSFGGRETQYF. The chain recombines TRBV12-3 or TRBV12-4 with TRBJ2-5; 8 bases map to TRBD2. V lost 3 bases, J lost 5 bases, and 2 bases stayed unmatched. This CDR3 is 13 amino acids long.